The clone carrying this T cell receptor beta chain was detected many times. This CDR3 contains 17 residues. Trimming stripped 0 bases from V and 0 bases from J, with 10 bases between. Germline V gene lookup returns CDR1 SGHRS and CDR2 YFSETQ. The data were obtained in a study of blood T cell repertoires in COVID-19. Overall study context: Samples taken during acute and convalescent COVID-19 were collected in the United States, Italy and Spain.

Original methodology: Nucleated cell number was recorded as an estimate derived from reference gene primer amplification. Method: immunoSEQ multiplex PCR; TCRdb's copy keeps in-frame clones and lacks some. Clone size and the V and J calls come from that table; the DNA yielded D and trimming. The data show hundreds of thousands of clones, more than 80% seen once. The cohort comprised adults aged about 18 to 100 years residing in about two dozen US areas. Cohorts were assigned according to the clinical history that participants reported. Sequencing input: PBMCs or T cells enriched from blood (not recorded which). The receptor comes from a man aged 25 to 40 who had recovered from COVID-19. This chain uses TRBV5-1 with TRBJ1-6; D unresolved. The CDR3 DNA reads as TGCGCCAGCAGCTTGGAATTAACTCGCTCCTATAATTCACCCCTCCACTTT. It codes for CASSLELTRSYNSPLHF.